Listed below are T cell receptor beta chains from one sample, sequenced in a study of cytomegalovirus exposure and HLA in healthy donors. Measured with immunoSEQ multiplex PCR; TCRdb has only the in-frame clones, and not every one. The table lists about 160,000 clones, 77% of them singletons, with approximately 2.1% in the top ten. The sample was PBMCs. The receptors come from a man aged 45-65 years in good health and CMV-seropositive. CDR3s leave out the opening cysteine and the closing phenylalanine or tryptophan.

V	J	CDR3
TRBV7-2	TRBJ1-1	ASSPRVVISEAF
TRBV19	TRBJ1-2	ASSDRTGVDGYT
TRBV27	TRBJ2-2	ASSLGSGGAGGELF
TRBV28	TRBJ2-3	ASSLDRLRTDTQY
TRBV19	TRBJ2-5	ASSIAGQGWETQY
TRBV5-1	TRBJ1-2	ASSLEGTGYGYT
TRBV6-1	TRBJ1-2	ASSEGTTTIGGYT
TRBV4-3	TRBJ2-5	ASSQDGGTGGWETQY
TRBV5-1	TRBJ1-1	ASSLGRGNTEAF
TRBV6-1	TRBJ2-1	ASRTRDYSYNEQF
TRBV29-1	TRBJ2-3	SVEVRGADTQY
TRBV5-5	TRBJ1-1	ASSLADYTEAF
TRBV7-2	TRBJ2-3	ASSLSRGGTDTQY
TRBV11-2	TRBJ2-7	ASSRWAAASSYEQY
TRBV16	TRBJ1-2	ASSLNRVGYT
TRBV14	TRBJ2-1	ASRPRAGDNEQF
TRBV7-6	TRBJ1-1	ASSLGEMGSNTEAF
TRBV29-1	TRBJ1-1	SSEGRGAEAF
TRBV19	TRBJ2-6	ASSGQTVSGANVLT
TRBV30	TRBJ2-7	AWSAPGTGVTGEQY
TRBV4-3	TRBJ1-1	ASSQEGGRGAF
TRBV29-1	TRBJ1-1	SVSPGQGEAF
TRBV7-9	TRBJ1-4	ATRPREGEKLF
TRBV19	TRBJ1-6	ASSPEGAFNSPLH
TRBV27	TRBJ1-5	ASSLFRASQPQH
TRBV28	NA	ASILTGGYEQY
TRBV7-2	TRBJ1-3	ASSLVGAGISGNTIY
TRBV15	TRBJ2-7	ATSTRTGGRGTYEQY
TRBV18	TRBJ1-5	ASSPPGTAINQPQH
TRBV11-2	TRBJ1-5	ASSYDGRGAQH
TRBV19	TRBJ2-3	ASSMGQGAWDTQY
TRBV7-2	TRBJ1-2	ASSPEAGLGYT
TRBV21-1	TRBJ2-7	ASSKGGQGGHYEQY
TRBV5-1	TRBJ2-5	ASSPRLAGEETQY
TRBV6-5	TRBJ1-2	ASSYLDRGLYGYT
TRBV9	TRBJ1-6	ASSLWEGINNSPLH
TRBV27	TRBJ1-2	ASSPHPDRPYGYT
TRBV11-2	TRBJ1-5	ASSASFSGTSYSNQPQH
TRBV6-5	TRBJ1-6	ASSWTSYNSPLH
TRBV4-3	TRBJ1-1	ASRQGGGRDTEAF
TRBV16	TRBJ1-5	ASSQKIQLNQPQH